One sample yielded the 20 T cell receptor beta chains listed below, sequenced in a study of CD8 T cells in ankylosing spondylitis. TCRdb re-called the 5' RACE reads through MiXCR, storing one row per CDR3 protein. The table includes approximately 500,000 distinct CDR3 sequences, 9.5% to 15% detected once. Study-wide points: Ankylosing spondylitis blood appeared to be characterized by a TCR beta motif of roughly eight highly homologous variants.

These receptors have no identified antigens. The sample consisted of blood, either unsorted or a sorted T cell fraction (not recorded which). All receptors come from a male donor with ankylosing spondylitis.

J is TRBJ1-2 and V is TRBV30; D unresolved. The CDR3 consists of 13 residues. V shed 1 base and J shed 1 base, with 7 bases lying between them. The V gene's germline CDR1 is GTSNPN and CDR2 SVGIG (reference sequence). Written as DNA, the CDR3 is TGTGCCTGGAGTGGCGGCGGTAACTATGGCTACACCTTC. Amino acid sequence: CAWSGGGNYGYTF.

The V call is TRBV5-1, the J call TRBJ2-7; tentative D call: TRBD2 (6 bases). The germline gives CDR1 SGHRS, CDR2 YFSETQ. The CDR3 runs to 14 residues. V shed 0 bases and J shed 5 bases, with 12 bases lying between them. In DNA, the CDR3 is TGCGCCAGCAGCTTGGGGGGGACTCTCAACGAGCAGTACTTC. It is translated as CASSLGGTLNEQYF.

A note on this clonotype: The conserved closing phenylalanine or tryptophan is absent in this CDR3, likely reflecting a read error. The V gene is TRBV2, the J gene TRBJ2-4, with a tentative D call TRBD2 (5 bases). The CDR3 consists of 11 residues. V dropped 8 bases and J dropped 6 bases, with 8 bases sitting between them. The germline V gene encodes CDR1 SNHLY and CDR2 FYNNEI. This chain's CDR3 is CASDEGNIQYY. In nucleotides, the CDR3 is TGTGCCAGCGACGAGGGAAACATTCAGTACTAC.

This clonotype was detected only a few times. The chain combines TRBV27 with TRBJ1-5; tentatively, D is TRBD1 (5 bases). Trimming left V 6 bases short and J 5 bases short, with 17 bases between. Germline-derived CDR1 and CDR2 are MNHEY and SMNVEV (reference sequence). This CDR3 contains 15 residues. The CDR3 bases are TGTGCCAGCAGACCCCGTGGCGGCAGGGATCAGCCCCAGCATTTT. Amino acids: CASRPRGGRDQPQHF.

The chain links TRBV24-1 to TRBJ2-3; weak D call: TRBD2 (5 bases). Trimming removed 4 bases from V and 2 bases from J, with 24 bases in between. Per germline, CDR1 KGHDR and CDR2 SFDVKD. This CDR3 is built from 19 residues. In nucleotides, the CDR3 is TGTGCCACCAGTGACCCGAGAGGAGGTCTAGATTTAGACACAGATACGCAGTATTTT. This translates into CATSDPRGGLDLDTDTQYF.

This clonotype was counted between two and nine times. The gene calls are TRBV5-1 and TRBJ2-6; D gene ambiguous. Germline CDR1 is SGHRS and CDR2 is YFSETQ. The V gene lost 0 bases and the J gene lost 7 bases, with 8 bases spanning the gap. The CDR3 runs to 14 residues. The CDR3 nucleotides read TGCGCCAGCAGCTTGGGGACGTCCGCCAACGTCCTGACTTTC. Protein: CASSLGTSANVLTF. The entire variable domain, with the rest obtained from reference TRBV5-1 and TRBJ2-6, is as follows: KAGVTQTPRYLIKTRGQQVTLSCSPISGHRSVSWYQQTPGQGLQFLFEYFSETQRNKGNFPGRFSGRQFSNSRSEMNVSTLELGDSALYLCASSLGTSANVLTFGAGSRLTVL.

This chain connects TRBV5-1 to TRBJ1-1, with D unresolved. Trimming pared 4 bases from V and 4 bases from J, leaving 17 bases between. Germline loops: CDR1 SGHRS, CDR2 YFSETQ. This CDR3 contains 15 residues. CDR3 in DNA: TGCGCCAGCAGCCAAGACCCTTTTTCGGGCACTGAAGCTTTCTTT. This codes for CASSQDPFSGTEAFF.

There are many counts of this clonotype. In nucleotides, the CDR3 is TGTGCCACCAGCAGAGAAGGGATTGGGAACACCGGGGAGCTGTTTTTT. This sequence encodes CATSREGIGNTGELFF. The chain is built from TRBV15 and TRBJ2-2; D unclear. Germline V lookup: CDR1 LNHNV, CDR2 YYDKDF (reference sequence). The CDR3 length is 16 residues. Trimming pared 0 bases from V and 1 base from J, leaving 9 bases between. The variable domain in full, completed from reference TRBV15 and TRBJ2-2, reads DAMVIQNPRYQVTQFGKPVTLSCSQTLNHNVMYWYQQKSSQAPKLLFHYYDKDFNNEADTPDNFQSRRPNTSFCFLDIRSPGLGDTAMYLCATSREGIGNTGELFFGEGSRLTVL.

V and J are TRBV29-1 and TRBJ2-3; 10 bases align to TRBD2. Germline values: CDR1 SQVTM, CDR2 ANQGSEA. The CDR3 contains 16 residues. After removal of 4 bases from V and 3 bases from J, the junction contained 10 bases not matched to a gene. The CDR3 protein is CSVAPSGSLGTDTQYF. The CDR3 DNA follows: TGCAGCGTTGCTCCTAGCGGGAGTCTGGGAACAGATACGCAGTATTTT.

This chain connects TRBV7-2 to TRBJ1-5; D unresolved. V lost 5 bases and J 1 base, leaving 9 bases between the germline ends. Germline V lookup: CDR1 SGHTA, CDR2 FQGNSA. The CDR3 is 14 amino acids. The CDR3 coding sequence is TGTGCCAGCAGCCAGACGGAGAGCAATCAGCCCCAGCATTTT. Its translation is CASSQTESNQPQHF.

This clonotype was seen more than once but under ten times. The J gene is TRBJ1-5, the V gene TRBV2; 7 bases agree with TRBD1. The CDR3 spans 16 residues. The ends lost 3 bases at V and 4 bases at J; junction bases unmatched: 9. Per the germline V gene, CDR1 is SNHLY and CDR2 is FYNNEI. The CDR3 bases are TGTGCCAGCAGTGATCGACAGGGCAGTCCGAATCAGCCCCAGCATTTT. Amino acid sequence: CASSDRQGSPNQPQHF.

This clonotype turned up a few times. V gene TRBV12-3 or TRBV12-4 combines with J gene TRBJ2-1; 14 positions agree with TRBD2. The CDR3 has 17 residues. The trim removed 6 bases at V and 6 bases at J, leaving 10 bases unmatched. CDR3 coding DNA: TGTGCCAGCAGCCCTGGACTAGCGGGAGGTGGAAGCAATGAGCAGTTCTTC. It translates to CASSPGLAGGGSNEQFF.

This clonotype came up many times. This chain links TRBV3-1 with TRBJ1-1; 7 bases fit TRBD1. V gave up 3 bases and J gave up 6 bases; unmatched junction bases: 10. The CDR3 length is 15 residues. From germline, CDR1 is LGHDT and CDR2 YNNKEL (reference sequence). The CDR3 sequence: CASSQTGTLRAEAFF. The CDR3 nucleotides are TGTGCCAGCAGCCAGACAGGGACCCTAAGGGCTGAAGCTTTCTTT.

The table lists this clonotype with a few counts. The J gene is TRBJ2-3, the V gene TRBV2, with D possibly being TRBD1 (7 bases). V lost 4 bases and J lost 4, with 15 bases in between. CDR3 length: 15 amino acids. The germline CDR1 and CDR2 sequences are SNHLY and FYNNEI. The CDR3 coding sequence is TGTGCCAGCAGTGGCAACAGGGGAGGTCCAGATACGCAGTATTTT. It specifies CASSGNRGGPDTQYF.

In its sample, this clonotype was seen a few times. As DNA, the CDR3 is TGTGCCAGCAGCCAAGATTTTTTCCAGGGGGGGAGCTATGGCTACACCTTC. Protein sequence: CASSQDFFQGGSYGYTF. This sequence joins TRBV3-1 and TRBJ1-2; 7 nucleotides align to TRBD1. This CDR3 is built from 17 residues. V was clipped by 0 bases and J by 4 bases; unmatched bases: 11. Germline CDR1 is LGHDT and CDR2 is YNNKEL (reference sequence).

The J gene is TRBJ2-3, the V gene TRBV5-1; D not certain. This CDR3 is built from 13 residues. Trimming took 4 bases from V and 4 from J, leaving 10 bases between them. Germline CDR1 and CDR2: SGHRS and YFSETQ. The CDR3 reads CASSLSIADTQYF. The CDR3 nucleotides read TGCGCCAGCAGCCTCTCGATCGCAGATACGCAGTATTTT. The full variable domain, with the rest looked up from reference TRBV5-1 and TRBJ2-3, is KAGVTQTPRYLIKTRGQQVTLSCSPISGHRSVSWYQQTPGQGLQFLFEYFSETQRNKGNFPGRFSGRQFSNSRSEMNVSTLELGDSALYLCASSLSIADTQYFGPGTRLTVL.

In its sample, this clonotype was seen many times. The rearrangement uses TRBV9 and TRBJ2-1, with no clear D. Germline V gene lookup returns CDR1 SGDLS and CDR2 YYNGEE. The CDR3 consists of 13 residues. Trimming took 3 bases from V and 4 from J, leaving 8 bases between them. The CDR3 DNA sequence: TGTGCCAGCAGCGCCCGGCCTTACAATGAGCAGTTCTTC. The encoded protein is CASSARPYNEQFF.

This clonotype has just a few counts. The chain is built from TRBV14 and TRBJ1-2; TRBD1 agrees at 8 bases. J lost 4 bases, V lost 3 bases, and 7 bases had no gene match. The germline V gene has CDR1 SGHDN and CDR2 FVKESK. The CDR3 is 15 amino acids. The CDR3 DNA reads TGTGCCAGCAGCCACGCGACAGGGGCAACCTATGGCTACACCTTC. Residues: CASSHATGATYGYTF.

This clonotype has a handful of counts. The chain joins TRBV24-1 to TRBJ2-6; D remains unclear. V was clipped by 7 bases and J by 0 bases, with 3 bases between them. The CDR3 runs to 13 residues. Germline V CDR1 and CDR2: KGHDR, SFDVKD. CDR3 protein: CATRDSGANVLTF. CDR3 DNA sequence: TGTGCCACCAGAGACTCTGGGGCCAACGTCCTGACTTTC.

This clonotype was counted only a few times. The rearrangement uses TRBV24-1 and TRBJ2-5; 14 bases are shared with TRBD2. The V and J ends lost 3 bases and 6 bases, in that order; junction bases with no gene match: 8. In germline, CDR1 is KGHDR, CDR2 SFDVKD. The CDR3 contains 17 residues. CDR3 DNA sequence: TGTGCCACCAGTGATCCGGGGACTAGCGGGAGCGAGAAGACCCAGTACTTC. This sequence encodes CATSDPGTSGSEKTQYF.